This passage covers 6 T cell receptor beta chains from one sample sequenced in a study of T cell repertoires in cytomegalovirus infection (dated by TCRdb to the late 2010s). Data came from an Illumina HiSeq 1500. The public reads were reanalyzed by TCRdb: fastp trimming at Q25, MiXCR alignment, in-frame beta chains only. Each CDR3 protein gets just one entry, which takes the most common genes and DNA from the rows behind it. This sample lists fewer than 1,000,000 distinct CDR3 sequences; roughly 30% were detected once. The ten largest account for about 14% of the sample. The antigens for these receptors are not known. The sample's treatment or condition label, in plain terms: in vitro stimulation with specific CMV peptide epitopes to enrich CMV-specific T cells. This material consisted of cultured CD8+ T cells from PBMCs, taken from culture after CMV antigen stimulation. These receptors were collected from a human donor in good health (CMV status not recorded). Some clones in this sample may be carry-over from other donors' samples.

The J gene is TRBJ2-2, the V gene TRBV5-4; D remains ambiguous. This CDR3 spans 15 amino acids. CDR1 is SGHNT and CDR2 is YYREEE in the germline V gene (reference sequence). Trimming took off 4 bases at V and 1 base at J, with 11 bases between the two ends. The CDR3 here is CASSPERRNTGELFF. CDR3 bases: TGTGCCAGCAGCCCAGAGAGGCGGAACACCGGGGAGCTGTTTTTT. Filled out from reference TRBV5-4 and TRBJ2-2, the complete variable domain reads ETGVTQSPTHLIKTRGQQVTLRCSSQSGHNTVSWYQQALGQGPQFIFQYYREEENGRGNFPPRFSGLQFPNYSSELNVNALELDDSALYLCASSPERRNTGELFFGEGSRLTVL.

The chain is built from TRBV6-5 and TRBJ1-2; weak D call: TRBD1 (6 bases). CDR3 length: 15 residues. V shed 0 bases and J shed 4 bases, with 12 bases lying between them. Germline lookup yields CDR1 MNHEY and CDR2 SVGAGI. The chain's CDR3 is CASSYSMGAGYGYTF. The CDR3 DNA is TGTGCCAGCAGTTACTCGATGGGGGCTGGCTATGGCTACACCTTC.

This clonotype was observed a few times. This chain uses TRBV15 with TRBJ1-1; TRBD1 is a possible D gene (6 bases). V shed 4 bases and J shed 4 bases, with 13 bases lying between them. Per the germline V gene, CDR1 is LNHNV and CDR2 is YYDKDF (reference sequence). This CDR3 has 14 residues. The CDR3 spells CATSMGGPGTEAFF. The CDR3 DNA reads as TGTGCCACCAGCATGGGGGGGCCCGGCACTGAAGCTTTCTTT.

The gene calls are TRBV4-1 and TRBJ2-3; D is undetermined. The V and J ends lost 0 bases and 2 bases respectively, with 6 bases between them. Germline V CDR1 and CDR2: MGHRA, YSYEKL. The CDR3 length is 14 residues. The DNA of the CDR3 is TGCGCCAGCAGCCAAGATATTGACACAGATACGCAGTATTTT. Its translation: CASSQDIDTDTQYF.

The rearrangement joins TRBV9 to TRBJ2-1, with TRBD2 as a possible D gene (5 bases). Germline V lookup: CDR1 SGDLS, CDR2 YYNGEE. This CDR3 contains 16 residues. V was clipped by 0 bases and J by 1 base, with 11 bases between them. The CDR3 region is CASSVEDSPSYNEQFF. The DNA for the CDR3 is TGTGCCAGCAGCGTAGAGGACTCCCCGTCCTACAATGAGCAGTTCTTC.

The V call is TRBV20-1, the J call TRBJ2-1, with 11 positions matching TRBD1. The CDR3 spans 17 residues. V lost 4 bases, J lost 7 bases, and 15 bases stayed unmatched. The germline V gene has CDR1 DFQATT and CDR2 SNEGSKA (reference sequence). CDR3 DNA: TGCAGTGCTACTCTAGCCGACTGGACAGGGGGCTGGAATGAGCAGTTCTTC. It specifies CSATLADWTGGWNEQFF.